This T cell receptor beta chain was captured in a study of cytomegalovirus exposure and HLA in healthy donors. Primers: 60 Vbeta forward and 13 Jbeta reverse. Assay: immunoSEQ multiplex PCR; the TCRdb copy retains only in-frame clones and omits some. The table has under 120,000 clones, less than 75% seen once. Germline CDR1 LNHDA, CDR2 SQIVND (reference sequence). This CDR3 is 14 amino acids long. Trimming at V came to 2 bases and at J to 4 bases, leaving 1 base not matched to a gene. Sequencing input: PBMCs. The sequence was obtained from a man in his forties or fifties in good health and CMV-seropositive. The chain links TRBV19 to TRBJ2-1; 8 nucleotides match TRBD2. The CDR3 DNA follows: TGTGCCAGTAGTATATCTAGCGGGTACAATGAGCAGTTCTTC. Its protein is CASSISSGYNEQFF.